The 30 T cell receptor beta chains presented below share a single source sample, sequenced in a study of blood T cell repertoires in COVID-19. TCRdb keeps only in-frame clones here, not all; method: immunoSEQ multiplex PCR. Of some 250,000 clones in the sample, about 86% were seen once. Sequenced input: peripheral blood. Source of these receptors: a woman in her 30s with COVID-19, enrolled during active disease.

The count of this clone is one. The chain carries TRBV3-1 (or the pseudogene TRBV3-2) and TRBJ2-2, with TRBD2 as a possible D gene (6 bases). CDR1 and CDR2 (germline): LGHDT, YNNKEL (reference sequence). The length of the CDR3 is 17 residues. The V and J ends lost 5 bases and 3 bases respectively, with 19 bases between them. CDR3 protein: CASSARPSDTDTGELFF. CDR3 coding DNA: TGTGCCAGCAGCGCCCGTCCTAGCGATACGGACACCGGGGAGCTGTTTTTT.

CDR3 sequence (DNA): TGCGCCAGCAGCTTGGCCGGGACTAGCGGGGAGGCAGATACGCAGTATTTT. Encoded protein: CASSLAGTSGEADTQYF. V and J are TRBV5-1 and TRBJ2-3; the match to TRBD2 covers 13 bases. Germline lookup yields CDR1 SGHRS and CDR2 YFSETQ. The CDR3 extends over 17 amino acids. V was pared by 0 bases and J by 4 bases, with 5 bases of the junction left unmatched.

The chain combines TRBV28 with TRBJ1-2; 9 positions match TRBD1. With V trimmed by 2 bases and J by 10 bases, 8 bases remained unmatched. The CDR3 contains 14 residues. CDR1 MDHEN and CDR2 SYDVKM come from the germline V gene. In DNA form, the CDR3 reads TGTGCCAGCAGTTTACTCGGACAGGGGAGTGACTACACCTTC. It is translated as CASSLLGQGSDYTF.

The CDR3 DNA reads TGTGCCAGCAGTTGGGGGGAGGAGACCCAGTACTTC. As protein: CASSWGEETQYF. The chain carries TRBV5-4 and TRBJ2-5; TRBD2 is a possible D gene (6 bases). Trimming shortened V by 5 bases and J by 5 bases, and 10 bases separated the two germline ends. The CDR3 is made up of 12 amino acids. The germline V gene encodes CDR1 SGHNT and CDR2 YYREEE (reference sequence).

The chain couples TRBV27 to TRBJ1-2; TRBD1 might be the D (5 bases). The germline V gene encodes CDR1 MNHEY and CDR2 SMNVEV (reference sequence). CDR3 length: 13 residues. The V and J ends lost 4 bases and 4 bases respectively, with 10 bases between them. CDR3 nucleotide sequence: TGTGCCAGCAGTTACAGGTCGCGCTATGGCTACACCTTC. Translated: CASSYRSRYGYTF.

CDR3 protein: CASHTGGAGGNTIYF. Written as DNA, the CDR3 is TGCGCCAGTCATACAGGGGGCGCGGGTGGAAACACCATATATTTT. This chain connects TRBV5-1 to TRBJ1-3, with TRBD1 identical over 9 bases. CDR3 length: 15 amino acids. Per the germline V gene, CDR1 is SGHRS and CDR2 is YFSETQ. V lost 8 bases, J lost 3 bases, and 9 bases stayed unmatched. Looking up the rest from reference TRBV5-1 and TRBJ1-3 gives the full variable domain: KAGVTQTPRYLIKTRGQQVTLSCSPISGHRSVSWYQQTPGQGLQFLFEYFSETQRNKGNFPGRFSGRQFSNSRSEMNVSTLELGDSALYLCASHTGGAGGNTIYFGEGSWLTVV.

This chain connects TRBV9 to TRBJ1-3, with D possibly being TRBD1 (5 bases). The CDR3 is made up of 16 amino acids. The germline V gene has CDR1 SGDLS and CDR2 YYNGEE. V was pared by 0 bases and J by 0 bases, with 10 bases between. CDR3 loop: CASSVAGTRSGNTIYF. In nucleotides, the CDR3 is TGTGCCAGCAGCGTAGCTGGGACTCGCTCTGGAAACACCATATATTTT.

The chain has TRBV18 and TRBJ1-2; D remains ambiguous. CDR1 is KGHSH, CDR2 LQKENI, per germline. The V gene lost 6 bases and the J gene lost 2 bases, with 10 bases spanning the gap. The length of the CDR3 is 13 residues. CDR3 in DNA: TGTGCCAGCTCCTACGGAGAAAACTATGGCTACACCTTC. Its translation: CASSYGENYGYTF.

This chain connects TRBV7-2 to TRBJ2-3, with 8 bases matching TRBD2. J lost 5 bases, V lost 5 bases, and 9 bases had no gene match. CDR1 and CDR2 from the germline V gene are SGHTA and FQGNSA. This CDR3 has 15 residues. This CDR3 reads CASSHRGGPRDTQYF. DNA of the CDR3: TGTGCCAGCAGCCACCGGGGGGGCCCGAGAGATACGCAGTATTTT. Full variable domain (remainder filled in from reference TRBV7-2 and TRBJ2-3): GAGVSQSPSNKVTEKGKDVELRCDPISGHTALYWYRQSLGQGLEFLIYFQGNSAPDKSGLPSDRFSAERTGGSVSTLTIQRTQQEDSAVYLCASSHRGGPRDTQYFGPGTRLTVL.

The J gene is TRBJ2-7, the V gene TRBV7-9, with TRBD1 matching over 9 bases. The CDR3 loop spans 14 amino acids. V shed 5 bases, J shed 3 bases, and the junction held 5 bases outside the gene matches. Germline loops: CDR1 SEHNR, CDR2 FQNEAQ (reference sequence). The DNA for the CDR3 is TGTGCCAGCAGCCCCGGGACAGGGCTCTACGAGCAGTACTTC. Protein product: CASSPGTGLYEQYF. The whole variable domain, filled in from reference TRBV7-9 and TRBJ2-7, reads DTGVSQNPRHKITKRGQNVTFRCDPISEHNRLYWYRQTLGQGPEFLTYFQNEAQLEKSRLLSDRFSAERPKGSFSTLEIQRTEQGDSAMYLCASSPGTGLYEQYFGPGTRLTVT.

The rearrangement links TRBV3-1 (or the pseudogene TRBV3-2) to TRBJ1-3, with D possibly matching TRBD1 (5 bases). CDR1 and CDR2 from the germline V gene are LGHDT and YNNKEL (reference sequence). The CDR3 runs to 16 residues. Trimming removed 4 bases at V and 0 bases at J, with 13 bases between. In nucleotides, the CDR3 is TGTGCCAGCAGCCCATACCCGACAGTCTCTGGAAACACCATATATTTT. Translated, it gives CASSPYPTVSGNTIYF.

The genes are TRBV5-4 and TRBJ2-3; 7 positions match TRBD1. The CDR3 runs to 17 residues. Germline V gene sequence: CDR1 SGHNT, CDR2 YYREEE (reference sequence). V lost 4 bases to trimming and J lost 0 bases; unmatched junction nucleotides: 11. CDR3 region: CASSPDRKRSSTDTQYF. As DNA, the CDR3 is TGTGCCAGCAGCCCGGACAGGAAAAGGTCTAGCACAGATACGCAGTATTTT.

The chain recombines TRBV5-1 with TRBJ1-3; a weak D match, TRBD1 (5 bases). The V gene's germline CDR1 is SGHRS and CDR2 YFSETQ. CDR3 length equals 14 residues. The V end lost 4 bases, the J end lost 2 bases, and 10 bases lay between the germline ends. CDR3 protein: CASSPQGTGNTIYF. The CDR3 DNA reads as TGCGCCAGCAGCCCCCAGGGAACTGGAAACACCATATATTTT.

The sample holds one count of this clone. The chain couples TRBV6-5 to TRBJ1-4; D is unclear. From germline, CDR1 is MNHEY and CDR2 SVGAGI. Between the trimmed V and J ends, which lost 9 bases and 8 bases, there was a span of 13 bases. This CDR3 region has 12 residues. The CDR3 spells CASGLAREKLFF. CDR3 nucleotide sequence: TGTGCCAGTGGACTCGCTAGGGAAAAACTGTTTTTT.

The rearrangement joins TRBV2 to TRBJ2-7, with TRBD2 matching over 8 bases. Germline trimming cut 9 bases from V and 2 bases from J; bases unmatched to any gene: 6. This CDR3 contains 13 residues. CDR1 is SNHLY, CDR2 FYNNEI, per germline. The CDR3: CARQRGPPYEQYF. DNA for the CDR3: TGTGCCAGACAGCGGGGGCCCCCCTACGAGCAGTACTTC.

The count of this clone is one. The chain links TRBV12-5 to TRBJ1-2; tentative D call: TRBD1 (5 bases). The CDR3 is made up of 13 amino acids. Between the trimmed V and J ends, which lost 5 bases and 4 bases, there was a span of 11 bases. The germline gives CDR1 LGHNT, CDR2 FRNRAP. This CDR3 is CASGANGGYGYTF. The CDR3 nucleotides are TGTGCTAGTGGTGCGAACGGGGGCTATGGCTACACCTTC. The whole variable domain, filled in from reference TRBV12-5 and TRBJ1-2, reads DARVTQTPRHKVTEMGQEVTMRCQPILGHNTVFWYRQTMMQGLELLAYFRNRAPLDDSGMPKDRFSAEMPDATLATLKIQPSEPRDSAVYFCASGANGGYGYTFGSGTRLTVV.

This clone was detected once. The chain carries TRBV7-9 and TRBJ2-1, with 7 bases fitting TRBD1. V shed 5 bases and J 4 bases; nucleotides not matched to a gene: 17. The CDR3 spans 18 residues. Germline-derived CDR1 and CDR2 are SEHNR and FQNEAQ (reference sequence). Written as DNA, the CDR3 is TGTGCCAGCAGCCCAAAGGGGGTAACCGGGACAGATTACAATGAGCAGTTCTTC. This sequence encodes CASSPKGVTGTDYNEQFF.

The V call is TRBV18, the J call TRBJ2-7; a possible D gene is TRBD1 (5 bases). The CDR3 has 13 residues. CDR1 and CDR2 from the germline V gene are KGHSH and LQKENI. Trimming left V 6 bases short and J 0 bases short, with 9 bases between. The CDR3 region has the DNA TGTGCCAGCTCCCCGACAGTCTCCTACGAGCAGTACTTC. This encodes CASSPTVSYEQYF.

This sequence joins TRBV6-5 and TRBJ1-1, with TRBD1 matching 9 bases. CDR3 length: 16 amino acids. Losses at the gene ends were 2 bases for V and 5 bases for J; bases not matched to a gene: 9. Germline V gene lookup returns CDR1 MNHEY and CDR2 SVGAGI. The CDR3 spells CASSYRDRGRGTEAFF. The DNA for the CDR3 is TGTGCCAGCAGTTACAGAGACAGGGGGAGGGGGACTGAAGCTTTCTTT.

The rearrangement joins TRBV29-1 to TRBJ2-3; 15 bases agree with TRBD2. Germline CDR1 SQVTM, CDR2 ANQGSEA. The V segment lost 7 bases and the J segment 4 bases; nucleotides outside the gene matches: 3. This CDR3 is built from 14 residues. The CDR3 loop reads CSGTSGGASDTQYF. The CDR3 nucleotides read TGCAGCGGGACTAGCGGGGGGGCCTCAGATACGCAGTATTTT.

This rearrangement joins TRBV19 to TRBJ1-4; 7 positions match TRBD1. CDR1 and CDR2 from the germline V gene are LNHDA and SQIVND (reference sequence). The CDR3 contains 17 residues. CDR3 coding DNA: TGTGGCGCCAGTGGAGGGGGCGCAACTTTAACTAATGAAAAACTGTTTTTT. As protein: CGASGGGATLTNEKLFF.

CDR3 in amino acids: CASADPFAGLKQFF. DNA of the CDR3: TGTGCCAGTGCGGACCCCTTTGCGGGCTTGAAGCAGTTCTTC. The rearrangement uses TRBV2 and TRBJ2-1; TRBD2 is a possible D gene (5 bases). CDR1 is SNHLY and CDR2 is FYNNEI in the germline V gene. Trimming pared 9 bases from V and 11 bases from J, leaving 23 bases between. This CDR3 region has 14 residues.

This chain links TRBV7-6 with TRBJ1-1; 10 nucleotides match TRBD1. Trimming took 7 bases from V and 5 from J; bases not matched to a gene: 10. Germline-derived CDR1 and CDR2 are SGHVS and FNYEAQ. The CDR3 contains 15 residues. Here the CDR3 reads CASTPDRGIVTEAFF. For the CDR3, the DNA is TGTGCCAGCACTCCGGACAGGGGGATTGTTACTGAAGCTTTCTTT.

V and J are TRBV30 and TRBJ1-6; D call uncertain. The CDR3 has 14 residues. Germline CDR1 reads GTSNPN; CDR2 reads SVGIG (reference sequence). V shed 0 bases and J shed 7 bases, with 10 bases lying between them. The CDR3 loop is CAWSVVGVNSPLHF. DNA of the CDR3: TGTGCCTGGAGTGTAGTCGGGGTAAATTCACCCCTCCACTTT.

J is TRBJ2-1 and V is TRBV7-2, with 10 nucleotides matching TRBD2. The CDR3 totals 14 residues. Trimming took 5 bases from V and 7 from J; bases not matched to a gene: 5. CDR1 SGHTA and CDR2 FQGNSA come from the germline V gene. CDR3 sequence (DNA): TGTGCCAGCAGCCCTCTAGCGGGGGTGAATGAGCAGTTCTTC. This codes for CASSPLAGVNEQFF.

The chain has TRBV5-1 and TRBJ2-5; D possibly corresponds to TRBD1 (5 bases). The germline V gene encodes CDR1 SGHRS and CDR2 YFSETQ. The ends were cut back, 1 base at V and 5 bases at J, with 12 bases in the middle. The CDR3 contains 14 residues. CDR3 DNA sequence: TGCGCCAGCAGCTTGAGGGCAGGGTCTGAGACCCAGTACTTC. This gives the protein CASSLRAGSETQYF.

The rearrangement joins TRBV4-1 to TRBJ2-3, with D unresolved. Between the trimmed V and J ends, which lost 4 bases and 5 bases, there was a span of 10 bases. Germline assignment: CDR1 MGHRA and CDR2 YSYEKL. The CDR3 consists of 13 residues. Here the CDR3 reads CASSPPEQDTQYF. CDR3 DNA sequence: TGCGCCAGCAGCCCCCCTGAGCAAGATACGCAGTATTTT.

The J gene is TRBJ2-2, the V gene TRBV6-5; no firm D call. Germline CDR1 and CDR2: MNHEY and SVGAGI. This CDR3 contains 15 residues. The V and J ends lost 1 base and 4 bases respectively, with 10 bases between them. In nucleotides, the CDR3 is TGTGCCAGCAGTTACTTCGGGTCAGCCACCGGGGAGCTGTTTTTT. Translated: CASSYFGSATGELFF.

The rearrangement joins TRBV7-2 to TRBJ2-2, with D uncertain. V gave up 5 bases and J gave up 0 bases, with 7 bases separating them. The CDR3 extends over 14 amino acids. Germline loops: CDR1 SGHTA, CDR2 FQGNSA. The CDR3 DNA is TGTGCCAGCAGCCTTCTACCGAACACCGGGGAGCTGTTTTTT. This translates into CASSLLPNTGELFF.

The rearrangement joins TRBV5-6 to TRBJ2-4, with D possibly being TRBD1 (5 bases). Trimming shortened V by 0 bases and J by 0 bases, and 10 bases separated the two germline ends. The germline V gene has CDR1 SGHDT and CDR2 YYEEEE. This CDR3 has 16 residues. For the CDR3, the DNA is TGTGCCAGCAGCTTGGGGGGCCCTCTAGCCAAAAACATTCAGTACTTC. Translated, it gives CASSLGGPLAKNIQYF.